The 28 T cell receptor beta chains below were found in one sample sequenced in a study of blood T cell repertoires in COVID-19. The table came from immunoSEQ multiplex PCR; TCRdb's copy has only in-frame clones and leaves some out. Seen here are about 170,000 clones, 83% observed once, and the top ten hold roughly 1.9%. Sequenced sample: peripheral blood. The receptors here all came from a woman aged 80 or over with acute or convalescent COVID-19.

As DNA, the CDR3 is TGTGCCAGCAGCCCTCCTCTCTCTGGAAACACCATATATTTT. This gives the protein CASSPPLSGNTIYF. This rearrangement joins TRBV7-2 to TRBJ1-3; the D is unclear. Germline lookup yields CDR1 SGHTA and CDR2 FQGNSA. Trimming stripped 5 bases from V and 0 bases from J, with 8 bases between. The CDR3 is made up of 14 amino acids.

The chain joins TRBV6-6 to TRBJ1-6; the D gene is possibly TRBD1 (6 bases). The CDR3 totals 15 residues. Trimming shortened V by 0 bases and J by 7 bases, and 10 bases separated the two germline ends. Germline V CDR1 and CDR2: MNHNY, SVGAGI (reference sequence). The CDR3 loop reads CASSYSRGANSPLHF. The CDR3 coding sequence is TGTGCCAGCAGTTACTCGCGGGGGGCGAATTCACCCCTCCACTTT.

This chain links TRBV15 with TRBJ2-3, with TRBD2 matching 13 bases. V was pared by 2 bases and J by 2 bases, with 4 bases of the junction left unmatched. This CDR3 comprises 17 residues. Germline V gene data show CDR1 as LNHNV and CDR2 as YYDKDF (reference sequence). CDR3 bases: TGTGCCACCAGCAGATCGGGACTAGCGGGGTCCACAGATACGCAGTATTTT. It specifies CATSRSGLAGSTDTQYF.

This clone was detected a few times. The chain employs TRBV6-5 and TRBJ2-2; 9 bases fit TRBD1. The CDR3 is made up of 13 amino acids. Looked up from germline, CDR1 is MNHEY and CDR2 is SVGAGI. The junction had 2 bases not matched to a gene; V was cut back by 7 bases and J by 5 bases. In DNA form, the CDR3 reads TGTGCCAGCAACGGACAGGGGACCGGGGAGCTGTTTTTT. The encoded protein is CASNGQGTGELFF.

The chain has TRBV28 and TRBJ1-1; TRBD1 is a possible D gene (5 bases). Germline values: CDR1 MDHEN, CDR2 SYDVKM. The CDR3 has 14 residues. V gave up 6 bases and J gave up 4 bases, with 15 bases separating them. As DNA, the CDR3 is TGTGCCAGCAGCCTTCCCTCCCAGGGCACTGAAGCTTTCTTT. Translation: CASSLPSQGTEAFF.

This clone was recorded a few times. The chain has TRBV19 and TRBJ1-1; D call uncertain. The CDR3 has 15 amino acids. With 3 bases removed from V and 0 bases from J, the gap between germline ends came to 11 bases. Per germline, CDR1 LNHDA and CDR2 SQIVND (reference sequence). The CDR3 spells CASSMGRPLNTEAFF. CDR3 bases: TGTGCCAGTAGTATGGGGAGGCCCCTGAACACTGAAGCTTTCTTT.

The V and J genes are TRBV5-1 and TRBJ2-7; 12 bases agree with TRBD2. V lost 0 bases, J lost 0 bases, and 4 bases stayed unmatched. The CDR3 is 17 amino acids. CDR1 is SGHRS and CDR2 is YFSETQ in the germline V gene. The CDR3 coding sequence is TGCGCCAGCAGCTTGGGCCTAGCGGGGGGGACCTCCTACGAGCAGTACTTC. As protein: CASSLGLAGGTSYEQYF. The full variable domain, its missing parts supplied by reference TRBV5-1 and TRBJ2-7, is KAGVTQTPRYLIKTRGQQVTLSCSPISGHRSVSWYQQTPGQGLQFLFEYFSETQRNKGNFPGRFSGRQFSNSRSEMNVSTLELGDSALYLCASSLGLAGGTSYEQYFGPGTRLTVT.

This clone was picked up a small number of times. The V gene is TRBV5-1, the J gene TRBJ2-7; D perhaps matches TRBD1 (7 bases). From germline, CDR1 is SGHRS and CDR2 YFSETQ. Trimming took 4 bases from V and 3 from J, leaving 20 bases between them. The CDR3 totals 16 residues. Here the CDR3 DNA reads TGCGCCAGCAGCCTTTTTCGACAGGGAGGTCGCTACGAGCAGTACTTC. It yields the protein CASSLFRQGGRYEQYF.

V usage is TRBV7-9 and J usage is TRBJ2-3; D is perhaps TRBD2 (6 bases). The germline V gene encodes CDR1 SEHNR and CDR2 FQNEAQ (reference sequence). The CDR3 runs to 13 residues. V shed 1 base and J shed 4 bases, with 6 bases lying between them. The CDR3 reads CASSLGGADTQYF. Here the CDR3 DNA reads TGTGCCAGCAGCTTAGGGGGGGCAGATACGCAGTATTTT.

This chain connects TRBV9 to TRBJ1-1; no clear D. V was shortened by 4 bases and J by 4 bases, with 17 bases between the two germline ends. This CDR3 contains 15 residues. Germline loops: CDR1 SGDLS, CDR2 YYNGEE. The DNA for the CDR3 is TGTGCCAGCAGCTCCGCAGCCACCCCAGGCACTGAAGCTTTCTTT. As protein: CASSSAATPGTEAFF.

V and J are TRBV5-1 and TRBJ2-5, with a weak D call TRBD2 (5 bases). The CDR3 is 15 amino acids. V was shortened by 1 base and J by 3 bases, with 13 bases between the two germline ends. CDR1 and CDR2 (germline): SGHRS, YFSETQ. DNA for the CDR3: TGCGCCAGCAGCTTGAGAGGGAGTTGGAAAGAGACCCAGTACTTC. Encoded protein: CASSLRGSWKETQYF.

This chain joins TRBV10-2 and TRBJ1-3; perhaps TRBD1 as D (6 bases). The CDR3 covers 15 residues. CDR1 and CDR2 (germline): WSHSY, SAAADI. V was trimmed by 4 bases and J by 4 bases, leaving 14 bases between them. The CDR3 loop reads CASSGARGRGNTIYF. DNA for the CDR3: TGCGCCAGCAGTGGAGCCAGGGGAAGGGGAAACACCATATATTTT.

This chain links TRBV5-1 with TRBJ2-3, with 8 bases aligning to TRBD1. J lost 5 bases, V lost 5 bases, and 7 bases had no gene match. The germline V gene has CDR1 SGHRS and CDR2 YFSETQ. The CDR3 contains 14 residues. In DNA form, the CDR3 reads TGCGCCAGCAGTTTCGCACAGGGGGGAGATACGCAGTATTTT. It yields the protein CASSFAQGGDTQYF.

Only one count was recorded for this clone. J is TRBJ2-7 and V is TRBV5-1, with D unclear. The V gene's germline CDR1 is SGHRS and CDR2 YFSETQ. CDR3 length equals 15 residues. V lost 1 base, J lost 1 base, and 12 bases lay in between. Here the CDR3 DNA reads TGCGCCAGCAGCTTGTGGTCAGATATATCCTACGAGCAGTACTTC. It is translated as CASSLWSDISYEQYF.

The chain joins TRBV10-3 to TRBJ1-1; TRBD1 matches at 10 bases. CDR3 length: 14 residues. J was trimmed by 5 bases and V by 7 bases; bases with no gene match: 7. Germline V gene lookup returns CDR1 ENHRY and CDR2 SYGVKD. The CDR3: CAIKGGQGFTEAFF. The CDR3 DNA sequence: TGTGCCATCAAAGGGGGACAGGGGTTTACTGAAGCTTTCTTT.

The chain links TRBV5-6 to TRBJ1-4; 8 nucleotides agree with TRBD1. The CDR3 covers 14 residues. Germline CDR1 is SGHDT and CDR2 is YYEEEE. With 0 bases clipped from V and 5 bases from J, the junction kept 0 bases outside the gene matches. CDR3 protein: CASSLDRGNEKLFF. The DNA for the CDR3 is TGTGCCAGCAGCTTGGACAGGGGGAATGAAAAACTGTTTTTT.

This rearrangement joins TRBV11-3 to TRBJ2-4; 8 nucleotides agree with TRBD2. CDR3 length: 15 amino acids. V gave up 2 bases and J gave up 9 bases; unmatched junction bases: 9. Germline V CDR1 and CDR2: SGHNT, YENEEA. This CDR3 reads CASSLFSGKGSIQYF. As DNA, the CDR3 is TGTGCCAGCAGCTTATTTAGCGGGAAGGGGAGCATTCAGTACTTC.

This chain joins TRBV5-6 and TRBJ2-5; the match to TRBD2 covers 8 bases. The J segment lost 2 bases and the V segment lost 1 base, leaving 10 bases of the junction unmatched. CDR3 length equals 17 residues. Germline CDR1 is SGHDT and CDR2 is YYEEEE. CDR3 coding DNA: TGTGCCAGCAGCTTGTGGTCCCTAGCGGGCACGCAAGAGACCCAGTACTTC. The encoded protein is CASSLWSLAGTQETQYF.

The chain links TRBV20-1 to TRBJ1-1; D gene uncertain. The CDR3 has 9 amino acids. Per germline, CDR1 DFQATT and CDR2 SNEGSKA (reference sequence). In DNA, the CDR3 is TGCACTACGGACACTGAAGCTTTCTTT. It is translated as CTTDTEAFF.

The J gene is TRBJ1-6, the V gene TRBV2, with D perhaps TRBD1 (6 bases). The V end lost 7 bases, the J end lost 0 bases, and 19 bases lay between the germline ends. Germline CDR1 and CDR2: SNHLY and FYNNEI. The CDR3 loop spans 18 amino acids. The CDR3 DNA sequence: TGTGCCAGCAAACTGGGACACCTTTTAAGCTCCTATAATTCACCCCTCCACTTT. Its protein product is CASKLGHLLSSYNSPLHF.

The rearrangement joins TRBV30 to TRBJ1-2; maybe TRBD1 (6 bases). The V end was cut by 4 bases, the J end by 8 bases, with 20 bases between. CDR3 length equals 14 residues. CDR1 is GTSNPN and CDR2 is SVGIG in the germline V gene (reference sequence). CDR3 region: CAWTPLGGREGYTF. Written as DNA, the CDR3 is TGTGCCTGGACCCCCCTGGGGGGGCGAGAGGGCTACACCTTC. The whole variable domain, filled in from reference TRBV30 and TRBJ1-2, reads SQTIHQWPATLVQPVGSPLSLECTVEGTSNPNLYWYRQAAGRGLQLLFYSVGIGQISSEVPQNLSASRPQDRQFILSSKKLLLSDSGFYLCAWTPLGGREGYTFGSGTRLTVV.

The V call is TRBV24-1, the J call TRBJ1-1; no definite D call. The CDR3 sequence is 13 residues long. V was trimmed by 7 bases and J by 1 base, leaving 9 bases between them. CDR1 and CDR2 from the germline V gene are KGHDR and SFDVKD. CDR3: CATSLAENTEAFF. CDR3 coding DNA: TGTGCCACCAGCTTGGCGGAGAACACTGAAGCTTTCTTT.

The chain carries TRBV7-2 and TRBJ1-1; possible D gene TRBD1, 6 bases. CDR3 length equals 13 residues. Germline loops: CDR1 SGHTA, CDR2 FQGNSA. Between the trimmed V and J ends, which lost 4 bases and 5 bases, there was a span of 11 bases. CDR3 in amino acids: CASSYNRDTEAFF. CDR3 in DNA: TGTGCCAGCAGCTATAACAGGGATACTGAAGCTTTCTTT.

In this sample, this clone turned up once. The chain combines TRBV30 with TRBJ1-1; D is possibly TRBD1 (5 bases). CDR3 length equals 12 residues. Germline values: CDR1 GTSNPN, CDR2 SVGIG (reference sequence). V lost 1 base, J lost 12 bases, and 15 bases lay in between. DNA for the CDR3: TGTGCCTGGAGTGACCGATACAGGTTACCTTTCTTT. Translated: CAWSDRYRLPFF.

V is TRBV9 and J is TRBJ2-2; the match to TRBD2 covers 7 bases. The CDR3 is made up of 15 amino acids. Germline assignment: CDR1 SGDLS and CDR2 YYNGEE. V lost 2 bases, J lost 4 bases, and 5 bases stayed unmatched. The DNA of the CDR3 is TGTGCCAGCAGCGTGGATACTAGCGTCACCGGGGAGCTGTTTTTT. Its translation is CASSVDTSVTGELFF.

V is TRBV5-6 and J is TRBJ2-5; TRBD1 might be the D (6 bases). CDR3 length equals 12 residues. Germline CDR1 is SGHDT and CDR2 is YYEEEE. Trimming pared 4 bases from V and 4 bases from J, leaving 8 bases between. CDR3 coding DNA: TGTGCCAGCAGCCCAGGGGCAGAGACCCAGTACTTC. It yields the protein CASSPGAETQYF.

The table lists this clone with a count of one. The chain is built from TRBV25-1 and TRBJ1-6, with D possibly matching TRBD1 (6 bases). Germline CDR1 and CDR2: MGHDK and SYGVNS. V lost 8 bases, J lost 3 bases, and 8 bases lay in between. The CDR3 totals 13 residues. The CDR3 nucleotides read TGTGCCAGCGGGGGCAACTATAATTCACCCCTCCACTTT. This codes for CASGGNYNSPLHF.

The rearrangement links TRBV30 to TRBJ2-7; D is possibly TRBD1 (6 bases). V gave up 4 bases and J gave up 3 bases, with 16 bases separating them. The CDR3 has 14 amino acids. CDR1 GTSNPN and CDR2 SVGIG come from the germline V gene (reference sequence). The chain's CDR3 is CAWTRYTGNYEQYF. DNA for the CDR3: TGTGCCTGGACCCGGTATACAGGGAACTACGAGCAGTACTTC.